A selection of T cell receptor beta chains follows, all from one sample in a study of CD8 T cells in Susac syndrome. Via MiXCR, TCRdb re-called the immunoSEQ multiplex PCR reads, giving one row per CDR3 protein. The profile shows fewer than 300,000 distinct CDR3 sequences, roughly 85% of them singletons. Sequencing was done on a sample of CD8+ T cells from PBMCs. These receptors were taken from a human donor with multiple sclerosis. Each CDR3 is given with its conserved first and last residue.

J | V | CDR3
TRBJ2-7 | TRBV28 | CASSLPGVWSEQYF
TRBJ2-3 | TRBV7-9 | CASSLLVGWGTQYF
TRBJ2-5 | TRBV27 | CASSLQRKETQYF
TRBJ1-1 | TRBV2 | CASSEFLMNTEAFF
TRBJ1-1 | TRBV29-1 | CSVAREGPNTEAFF
TRBJ1-1 | TRBV20-1 | CSASTRGSFYTEAFF
TRBJ2-7 | TRBV10-3 | CAISLTRTSGRFVYEQYF
TRBJ2-7 | TRBV9 | CASSSGTGDHEQYF
TRBJ2-2 | TRBV25-1 | CASSVDRDVWYTGELFF
TRBJ2-1 | TRBV6-1 | CASSPSSGEDYNEQFF
TRBJ2-7 | TRBV19 | CASSTTTGPSYEQYF
TRBJ2-4 | TRBV28 | CASSLGPSESKNIQYF
TRBJ2-7 | TRBV7-9 | CASSLAGSPSYEQYF
TRBJ2-1 | TRBV1 | CTSSQDSGRQDEQFF
TRBJ2-1 | TRBV7-9 | CASSRSSGRAGSYNEQFF
TRBJ2-1 | TRBV9 | CASSAGGGSSYNEQFF
TRBJ1-1 | TRBV10-3 | CAISSQASPFTEAFF
TRBJ2-3 | TRBV27 | CASTPLGSDTQYF
TRBJ2-1 | TRBV28 | CASSSILRRDRAPNEQFF
TRBJ2-3 | TRBV11-2 | CASSFGLAGADTQYF
TRBJ2-7 | TRBV4-1 | CASSQDIGQGRRQYF
TRBJ2-7 | TRBV2 | CASSGAEAYEQYF
TRBJ2-7 | TRBV12-3/TRBV12-4 | CASSFSGRSGYEQYF
TRBJ1-1 | TRBV9 | CASSVGRVNTEAFF
TRBJ2-1 | TRBV29-1 | CSVEGVRGRGGSYNEQFF
TRBJ2-7 | TRBV29-1 | CSVGGGEHYEQYF
TRBJ2-5 | TRBV10-2 | CASGETGGYGETQYF
TRBJ1-1 | TRBV9 | CASSLGTLGTEAFF
TRBJ1-2 | TRBV12-3/TRBV12-4 | CASSPGPRDYGYTF
TRBJ1-1 | TRBV6-5 | CASSYEGLNTEAFF
TRBJ2-3 | TRBV28 | CASTPLDDSMTQYF
TRBJ1-6 | TRBV20-1 | CSANGLRGAHQNSPLHF
TRBJ2-5 | TRBV12-3/TRBV12-4 | CASSPRGLAGVETQYF
TRBJ1-4 | TRBV4-1 | CASSQEHATNEKLFF
TRBJ2-7 | TRBV10-3 | CAIGRTGQTGYEQYF
TRBJ2-1 | TRBV20-1 | CSARDGLVTRGTSGTIPYNEQFF
TRBJ1-2 | TRBV15 | CATSIITDIGGYTF
TRBJ2-7 | TRBV2 | CASSEALTSGTVYEQYF
TRBJ1-1 | TRBV19 | CASSKGQGMNTEAFF
TRBJ2-7 | TRBV27 | CASSEDRSTPEQYF
TRBJ2-7 | TRBV20-1 | CSARGAGTSYEQYF
TRBJ1-5 | TRBV7-2 | CASSLNRQGQPQHF